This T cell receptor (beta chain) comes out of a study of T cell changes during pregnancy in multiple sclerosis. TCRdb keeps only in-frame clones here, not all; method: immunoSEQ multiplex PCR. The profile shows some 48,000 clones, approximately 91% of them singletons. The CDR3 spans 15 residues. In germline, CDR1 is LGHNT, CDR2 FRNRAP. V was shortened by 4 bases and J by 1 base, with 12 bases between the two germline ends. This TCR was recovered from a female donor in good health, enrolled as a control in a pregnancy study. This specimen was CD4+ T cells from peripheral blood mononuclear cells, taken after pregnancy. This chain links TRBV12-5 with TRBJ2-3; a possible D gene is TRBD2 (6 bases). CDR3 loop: CASGSPPGGTDTQYF. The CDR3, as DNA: TGTGCTAGTGGTTCCCCCCCGGGGGGCACAGATACGCAGTATTTT.